The rows below give T cell receptor beta chains drawn from one sample of a study of blood T cell repertoires in COVID-19. Clones were read by immunoSEQ multiplex PCR, and TCRdb kept only the in-frame ones, dropping some. The sample lists about 260,000 clones; over 70% were seen once. The specimen was peripheral blood. These receptors were taken from a woman aged 70-85 years with COVID-19, enrolled during active disease. Both conserved end residues are part of each CDR3. Fields, in order: D gene, clone size, J gene, V gene, CDR3 DNA, CDR3 protein. The D gene is left open where the match is weak. Size is stated for part of the rows, as once, few or many counts, or as a class when the clone is expanded.

>-|few|TRBJ2-3|TRBV11-1
TGTGCCAGCAGCCCCGGACCTGCGGGGACAGATACGCAGTATTTT
CASSPGPAGTDTQYF
>TRBD2|-|TRBJ2-7|TRBV4-2
TGTGCCAGCAGCCAAAGTATAGCGGGAGGTTACGAGCAGTACTTC
CASSQSIAGGYEQYF
>-|once|TRBJ1-1|TRBV11-2
TGTGCCAGCAGCTTAGACGTTCTCACTGAAGCTTTCTTT
CASSLDVLTEAFF
>-|-|TRBJ1-2|TRBV15
TGTGCCACCAGCAGAGATGCGGGAAACGCGTATGGCTACACCTTC
CATSRDAGNAYGYTF
>-|-|TRBJ2-7|TRBV6-1
TGTGCCAGCAGTGAATCGACGTCCGGGACACCTCAGTACTTC
CASSESTSGTPQYF
>TRBD2|-|TRBJ2-1|TRBV18
TGTGCCAGCTCACCATGGACTAGCGGGAATGAGCAGTTCTTC
CASSPWTSGNEQFF
>-|-|TRBJ1-5|TRBV6-5
TGTGCCAGCAACCCTAGGGGTCTCAATCAGCCCCAGCATTTT
CASNPRGLNQPQHF
>-|-|TRBJ2-1|TRBV19
TGTGCCAGTAGTATATGGTGGGACTCCCTCAATGAGCAGTTCTTC
CASSIWWDSLNEQFF
>TRBD1|-|TRBJ1-2|TRBV6-6
TGTGCCAGCAGTTCCGCCCCGTGGACAGGGGGCCATGGCTACACCTTC
CASSSAPWTGGHGYTF
>-|-|TRBJ2-7|TRBV9
TGTGCCAGCAGCGTGGGCGGAGGGAAAATCTACGAGCAGTACTTC
CASSVGGGKIYEQYF
>-|-|TRBJ1-2|TRBV12-3/TRBV12-4
TGTGCCAGCAGTTCCCAGACAGATGGCTACACCTTC
CASSSQTDGYTF
>TRBD2|-|TRBJ2-2|TRBV5-5
TGTGCCAGCAGTCGCCGACTAGCGGGGTACACCGGGGAGCTGTTTTTT
CASSRRLAGYTGELFF
>TRBD1|once|TRBJ1-1|TRBV19
TGTGCCAGTAGTATTACCGGGACAGGGGGGACTGAAGCTTTCTTT
CASSITGTGGTEAFF
>TRBD2|-|TRBJ2-7|TRBV11-2
TGTGCCAGCAGCCCATCGACTAGCGGCTACGAGCAGTACTTC
CASSPSTSGYEQYF
>TRBD1|once|TRBJ2-2|TRBV5-1
TGCGCCAGCAGCTTCACGGACAGGGGAGACACCGGGGAGCTGTTTTTT
CASSFTDRGDTGELFF
>TRBD1|-|TRBJ1-2|TRBV10-3
TGTGCCATTACTCGGACAGGCTATGGCTACACCTTC
CAITRTGYGYTF